This T cell receptor (beta chain) was captured in a study of PD-1 blockade in classical Hodgkin lymphoma. Study conclusions and caveats: Underlying causes for the observed repertoire differences were not defined, possibly disease activity or prior therapy. In newly diagnosed patients, baseline TCR diversity was reportedly below that of healthy donors.

The time point here: newly diagnosed, previously untreated cHL patient sample. It was by magnetic negative selection that CD4+ T cells were purified from thawed PBMCs. Clones were read by immunoSEQ multiplex PCR, and TCRdb kept only the in-frame ones, dropping some. The sample has 20,000 to 25,000 clones; 91% are singletons. Germline values: CDR1 SQVTM, CDR2 ANQGSEA. V dropped 7 bases and J dropped 2 bases, with 17 bases sitting between them. The CDR3 contains 14 residues. With regard to this clone: Its antigen is currently unknown.

Sequencing input: CD4+ T cells from blood. This TCR was sampled from a human donor with classical Hodgkin lymphoma. This chain uses TRBV29-1 with TRBJ2-5; D is undetermined. CDR3 region: CSAQETIPQETQYF. The CDR3 DNA reads as TGCAGCGCCCAGGAGACCATCCCACAAGAGACCCAGTACTTC.